Listed here are 22 T cell receptor beta chains from one sample, sequenced in a study of CD8 T cells in ankylosing spondylitis. TCRdb used MiXCR to reprocess the 5' RACE reads, holding one entry per CDR3 protein. The sample has 130,000 or so distinct CDR3 sequences, roughly 6.6% seen once. Sequenced sample: blood, either unsorted or a sorted T cell fraction (not recorded which). These receptors originate from a male donor with ankylosing spondylitis or in good health (not recorded which).

This clonotype came up many times. The CDR3 protein is CATSRDPAGFYGYTF. CDR3 nucleotides: TGTGCCACCAGCAGAGATCCGGCCGGATTCTATGGCTACACCTTC. The chain recombines TRBV15 with TRBJ1-2; D uncertain. The CDR3 length is 15 residues. Germline CDR1 and CDR2: LNHNV and YYDKDF (reference sequence). Trimming pared 0 bases from V and 4 bases from J, leaving 12 bases between.

This clonotype has ten or more counts. The chain uses TRBV12-3 or TRBV12-4 and TRBJ2-5, with 8 bases lining up with TRBD1. V shed 7 bases, J shed 2 bases, and the junction held 9 bases outside the gene matches. The CDR3 loop spans 15 amino acids. CDR3 amino acids: CASTAGTGYQETQYF. As DNA, the CDR3 is TGTGCCAGCACCGCCGGGACAGGTTATCAAGAGACCCAGTACTTC.

The table lists this clonotype with many counts. The chain uses TRBV2 and TRBJ2-5, with a tentative D call TRBD2 (6 bases). The CDR3 contains 13 residues. Trimming shortened V by 4 bases and J by 5 bases, and 11 bases separated the two germline ends. Germline assignment: CDR1 SNHLY and CDR2 FYNNEI. CDR3 nucleotides: TGTGCCAGCAGTGCGACTAGGCGGGAGACCCAGTACTTC. Its protein is CASSATRRETQYF.

This clonotype was detected many times. The chain joins TRBV5-1 to TRBJ2-3, with a tentative D call TRBD1 (5 bases). The CDR3 length is 14 residues. Germline V gene data show CDR1 as SGHRS and CDR2 as YFSETQ. Trimming left V 2 bases short and J 6 bases short, with 13 bases between. Here the CDR3 reads CASSFQGPGDTQYF. For the CDR3, the DNA is TGCGCCAGCAGCTTTCAGGGCCCCGGCGATACGCAGTATTTT.

In this sample, this clonotype turned up many times. This chain links TRBV20-1 with TRBJ2-5; no reliable D call. Germline CDR1 and CDR2: DFQATT and SNEGSKA (reference sequence). This CDR3 spans 12 amino acids. V was trimmed by 5 bases and J by 5 bases, leaving 12 bases between them. CDR3 bases: TGCAGTGCTGGATGGATGGGGGAGACCCAGTACTTC. Translation gives CSAGWMGETQYF.

At least ten counts were recorded for this clonotype. The CDR3 here is CASSFGQSYEQYF. In DNA form, the CDR3 reads TGTGCCAGCAGTTTTGGACAAAGCTACGAGCAGTACTTC. The rearrangement joins TRBV12-3 or TRBV12-4 to TRBJ2-7, with a weak D call TRBD1 (5 bases). V was clipped by 3 bases and J by 3 bases, with 9 bases between them. This CDR3 has 13 amino acids.

This clonotype was found many times. V is TRBV6-2 or TRBV6-3 and J is TRBJ2-1; D might be TRBD2 (5 bases). Germline loops: CDR1 MNHEY, CDR2 SVGEGT. The CDR3 has 12 amino acids. V lost 6 bases and J lost 9, with 12 bases in between. The CDR3 protein is CASRRTRSEQFF. CDR3 in DNA: TGTGCCAGCAGACGGACTCGGAGTGAGCAGTTCTTC.

This clonotype was counted ten times or more. The J gene is TRBJ1-4, the V gene TRBV7-9, with D tentatively TRBD1 (6 bases). The V and J ends lost 7 bases and 8 bases respectively, with 14 bases between them. CDR3 length equals 13 residues. CDR1 and CDR2 from the germline V gene are SEHNR and FQNEAQ (reference sequence). CDR3 in DNA: TGTGCCAGCACCAACAGGGTGGCGGAAAAACTGTTTTTT. Residues: CASTNRVAEKLFF.

This clonotype was counted at least ten times. CDR3 amino acids: CSARDLRTLRPQHF. The DNA for the CDR3 is TGCAGTGCTAGAGATCTTCGGACCCTTCGGCCCCAGCATTTT. The chain links TRBV20-1 to TRBJ1-5; D is undetermined. Germline V gene sequence: CDR1 DFQATT, CDR2 SNEGSKA (reference sequence). V lost 0 bases and J lost 9, with 15 bases in between. This CDR3 is 14 amino acids long.

Concerning this clonotype: A much more abundant neighbour one base away suggests this may be a read error. The chain combines TRBV25-1 with TRBJ2-1; D is unclear. Trimming took off 2 bases at V and 6 bases at J, with 11 bases between the two ends. The CDR3 has 14 residues. Germline V gene data show CDR1 as MGHDK and CDR2 as SYGVNS. The CDR3 region has the DNA TGTGCCAGCAGTGAAGGAGACAACGGCAATGAGCAGTTCTTC. Residues: CASSEGDNGNEQFF.

V gene TRBV5-5 combines with J gene TRBJ2-1; 8 nucleotides align to TRBD1. CDR1 and CDR2 (germline): SGHKS, YYEKEE (reference sequence). V lost 2 bases, J lost 2 bases, and 6 bases stayed unmatched. The CDR3 is 16 residues long. The CDR3 DNA sequence: TGTGCCAGCAGCTTATGGACAGGGAGAACCTACAATGAGCAGTTCTTC. It codes for CASSLWTGRTYNEQFF.

This clonotype was detected ten times or more. V and J are TRBV6-5 and TRBJ2-1; 7 nucleotides match TRBD1. V lost 4 bases and J lost 3; bases outside the gene matches: 3. This CDR3 region has 14 residues. Germline lookup yields CDR1 MNHEY and CDR2 SVGAGI. The CDR3 loop is CASSFQGVYNEQFF. The CDR3 DNA follows: TGTGCCAGCAGTTTCCAGGGGGTCTACAATGAGCAGTTCTTC.

This clonotype was detected ten times or more. The chain recombines TRBV5-5 with TRBJ1-1; D gene unclear. V lost 1 base and J lost 1, with 11 bases in between. In germline, CDR1 is SGHKS, CDR2 YYEKEE (reference sequence). This CDR3 has 15 residues. CDR3 DNA: TGTGCCAGCAGCTTGTTGAGCGCAGCGAACACTGAAGCTTTCTTT. Residues: CASSLLSAANTEAFF. Together with reference TRBV5-5 and TRBJ1-1, the CDR3 gives the full variable domain: DAGVTQSPTHLIKTRGQQVTLRCSPISGHKSVSWYQQVLGQGPQFIFQYYEKEERGRGNFPDRFSARQFPNYSSELNVNALLLGDSALYLCASSLLSAANTEAFFGQGTRLTVV.

This clonotype was found many times. The chain links TRBV20-1 to TRBJ2-1; TRBD1 aligns across 8 bases. V lost 6 bases to trimming and J lost 5 bases; unmatched junction nucleotides: 6. Per germline, CDR1 DFQATT and CDR2 SNEGSKA (reference sequence). The CDR3 loop spans 13 amino acids. The CDR3 sequence: CSARDRTNNEQFF. The CDR3 region has the DNA TGCAGTGCCCGGGACAGGACGAACAATGAGCAGTTCTTC.

This sequence joins TRBV7-2 and TRBJ1-6, with D possibly matching TRBD1 (6 bases). The germline CDR1 and CDR2 sequences are SGHTA and FQGNSA. Trimming took 1 base from V and 0 from J, leaving 16 bases between them. CDR3 length: 19 residues. CDR3 region: CASSLVRVGGSSYNSPLHF. DNA of the CDR3: TGTGCCAGCAGCTTAGTGCGGGTAGGGGGATCCTCCTATAATTCACCCCTCCACTTT.

This clonotype was counted ten times or more. The V and J genes are TRBV14 and TRBJ1-2, with D unresolved. V was clipped by 4 bases and J by 4 bases, with 10 bases between them. This CDR3 comprises 13 residues. Germline assignment: CDR1 SGHDN and CDR2 FVKESK. The DNA for the CDR3 is TGTGCCAGCAGCCCTGGAAGAAGCTATGGCTACACCTTC. It translates to CASSPGRSYGYTF.

This clonotype has a count of ten or more. The J gene is TRBJ2-3, the V gene TRBV5-1, with 7 bases that match TRBD1. Germline V CDR1 and CDR2: SGHRS, YFSETQ. V gave up 0 bases and J gave up 1 base; unmatched junction bases: 5. CDR3 length: 16 residues. In DNA form, the CDR3 reads TGCGCCAGCAGCTTGGCCGAGGGGGCCGGCACAGATACGCAGTATTTT. This sequence encodes CASSLAEGAGTDTQYF.

This clonotype was seen many times. The gene calls are TRBV12-3 or TRBV12-4 and TRBJ1-5, with no clear D. Trimming shortened V by 3 bases and J by 2 bases, and 8 bases separated the two germline ends. CDR3 size: 14 residues. CDR3 sequence reads: CASSFQPGNQPQHF. The CDR3 DNA reads as TGTGCCAGCAGTTTTCAGCCGGGCAATCAGCCCCAGCATTTT.

This clonotype was detected many times. The CDR3 protein is CASIPSVPPYEQYF. The CDR3 nucleotides are TGTGCCAGCATCCCAAGTGTCCCCCCCTACGAGCAGTACTTC. The chain recombines TRBV28 with TRBJ2-7; D is uncertain. Germline V CDR1 and CDR2: MDHEN, SYDVKM. Trimming took 7 bases from V and 2 from J, leaving 15 bases between them. There are 14 residues in the CDR3.

The sample holds many counts of this clonotype. The chain joins TRBV7-9 to TRBJ2-7; maybe TRBD1 (6 bases). V lost 3 bases and J lost 1, with 10 bases in between. The CDR3 loop spans 14 amino acids. Germline V gene data show CDR1 as SEHNR and CDR2 as FQNEAQ (reference sequence). CDR3 sequence: CASSFAGTSYEQYF. The CDR3 DNA follows: TGTGCCAGCAGCTTCGCCGGGACATCCTACGAGCAGTACTTC.

This clonotype was seen repeatedly, ten times or more. V is TRBV20-1 and J is TRBJ2-7; no clear D. Trimming pared 6 bases from V and 1 base from J, leaving 13 bases between. The CDR3 totals 13 residues. CDR1 is DFQATT and CDR2 is SNEGSKA in the germline V gene (reference sequence). The CDR3 DNA reads TGCAGTGCCGCGATGGGAAAATCCTACGAGCAGTACTTC. This gives the protein CSAAMGKSYEQYF.

This clonotype was detected ten times or more. This rearrangement joins TRBV15 to TRBJ2-1; TRBD2 aligns across 8 bases. The CDR3 runs to 17 residues. V lost 2 bases, J lost 0 bases, and 6 bases stayed unmatched. Germline V gene lookup returns CDR1 LNHNV and CDR2 YYDKDF (reference sequence). In DNA form, the CDR3 reads TGTGCCACCAGCAGACTGTTCGGGGGGGCCTCCTACAATGAGCAGTTCTTC. Encoded protein: CATSRLFGGASYNEQFF.